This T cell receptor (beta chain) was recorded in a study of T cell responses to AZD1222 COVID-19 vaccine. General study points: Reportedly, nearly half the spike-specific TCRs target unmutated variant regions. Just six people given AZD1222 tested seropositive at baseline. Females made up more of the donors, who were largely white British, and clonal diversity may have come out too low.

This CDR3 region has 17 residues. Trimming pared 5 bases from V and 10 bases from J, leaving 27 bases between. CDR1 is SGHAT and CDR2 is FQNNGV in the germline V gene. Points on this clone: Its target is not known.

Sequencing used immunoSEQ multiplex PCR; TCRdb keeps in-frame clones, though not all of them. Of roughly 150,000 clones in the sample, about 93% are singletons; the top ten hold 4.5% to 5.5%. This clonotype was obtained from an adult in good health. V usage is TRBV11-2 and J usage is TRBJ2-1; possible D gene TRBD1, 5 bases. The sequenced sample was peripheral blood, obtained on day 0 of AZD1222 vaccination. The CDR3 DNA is TGTGCCAGCAGCCGTACCCATCTAGACCAGGAGTCAGGGGAGCAGTTCTTC. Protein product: CASSRTHLDQESGEQFF.